This TCR beta chain appears in the sequencing data of a study of cytomegalovirus exposure and HLA in healthy donors. Notes on the study in general: Segments of the TCR beta V type were, in most cases, productive about 90% or about 30% of the time in an earlier analysis. Certain sequence variants were highly shared and formed a cluster, and this cluster was likely a sequencing artifact. Later analysis indicated greater clonal expansion among HLA-associated TCR beta chains than among equally common other chains.

Per the germline V gene, CDR1 is SGHRS and CDR2 is YFSETQ. This CDR3 is built from 18 residues. V lost 4 bases to trimming and J lost 5 bases; unmatched junction nucleotides: 11. Primers for the PCR totalled 60 Vbeta and 13 Jbeta. Profiling relied on immunoSEQ multiplex PCR, and the TCRdb table lists in-frame clones only, not all of them. The profile shows 200,000 to 250,000 clones, around 75% of them singletons. Points on this clone: Its matching antigen is unknown.

The sample consisted of PBMCs. This TCR was recovered from a woman aged 25 to 39 in good health and CMV-seronegative. The chain combines TRBV5-1 with TRBJ2-1; 14 bases are shared with TRBD2. CDR3 amino acids: CASSPRTSGGRVHNEQFF. The CDR3 DNA sequence: TGCGCCAGCAGCCCAAGGACTAGCGGGGGGCGGGTACACAATGAGCAGTTCTTC.